Listed below are T cell receptor beta chains from one sample, sequenced in a study of blood T cell repertoires in COVID-19. The method was immunoSEQ multiplex PCR; TCRdb's version includes in-frame clones alone and lacks a portion of them. The sample has roughly 260,000 clones, about 90% seen once. The sample taken for sequencing was peripheral blood. The receptors originated from a woman aged 45-65 years with acute or convalescent COVID-19. The CDR3 runs from the conserved cysteine through the conserved F or W.

TRBJ1-2,TRBV28,CASSPFLSNYGYTF
TRBJ2-3,TRBV28,CASSPGLAGGEDTQYF
TRBJ2-3,TRBV29-1,CSTGLAGGADTQYF
TRBJ1-2,TRBV7-2,CASSFSSGGGYTF
TRBJ2-1,TRBV9,CASSVDGSGGQGAYNEQFF
TRBJ2-1,TRBV7-2,CASIVTRVAGEQFF
TRBJ1-4,TRBV6-1,CASSARQGVTEGMEKLFF
TRBJ2-7,TRBV10-1,CASSSRGAGLDYEQYF
TRBJ1-1,TRBV28,CASSQQGENTEAFF
TRBJ2-5,TRBV19,CASTGRETQYF
TRBJ2-1,TRBV18,CASSQGLADYNEQFF
TRBJ1-1,TRBV10-3,CAINAGSNTEAFF
TRBJ2-2,TRBV6-4,CASSSMAAGELFF
TRBJ2-1,TRBV14,CASSQDRVGLAGEWFYNEQFF
TRBJ1-4,TRBV10-3,CAISEGANEKLFF